These T cell receptor beta chains were read from a single sample in a study of cytomegalovirus exposure and HLA in healthy donors. Profiled with immunoSEQ multiplex PCR; TCRdb holds only in-frame clones, not every one. The sample consists of tens of thousands of clones, about two thirds of them appearing once. Sequenced: PBMCs. These receptors were taken from a middle-aged man in good health and CMV-seropositive. The CDR3 runs from the conserved cysteine through the conserved F or W. The D gene is left open where the match is weak. Size tells how often a clone was seen (once, few, many) or the class of an expanded clone, and some rows leave it out.

>-|TRBJ2-5|TRBV7-9|-
CASSSTYQETQYF
TGTGCCAGCAGCTCGACATATCAAGAGACCCAGTACTTC
>TRBD2|TRBJ2-1|TRBV7-3|-
CASSGEGTRNEQFF
TGTGCCAGCAGCGGGGAGGGTACTCGCAATGAGCAGTTCTTC
>-|TRBJ1-6|TRBV25-1|-
CASTRSYNSPLHF
TGTGCCAGCACTCGCTCCTATAATTCACCCCTCCACTTT
>TRBD1|TRBJ1-2|TRBV18|-
CASSPLTGRGGYTF
TGTGCCAGCTCACCACTGACAGGGAGAGGTGGCTACACCTTC
>TRBD1|TRBJ1-2|TRBV7-6|-
CASSNRDREFNYGYTF
TGTGCCAGCAGCAACCGGGACAGGGAATTTAACTATGGCTACACCTTC
>TRBD1|TRBJ2-7|TRBV11-1|few
CASSLEGQTHEQYF
TGTGCCAGCAGCTTAGAGGGACAGACACACGAGCAGTACTTC
>-|TRBJ2-7|TRBV9|-
CASSVGLTSSYEQYF
TGTGCCAGCAGCGTGGGGCTGACAAGCTCCTACGAGCAGTACTTC
>-|TRBJ2-4|TRBV5-4|-
CASSLGGAGAGKNIQYF
TGTGCCAGCAGCCTAGGGGGGGCAGGCGCGGGCAAAAACATTCAGTACTTC
>TRBD1|TRBJ2-3|TRBV2|few
CASSRQGVETDTQYF
TGTGCCAGCAGTAGACAGGGGGTAGAAACAGATACGCAGTATTTT
>TRBD1|TRBJ1-5|TRBV7-3|-
CASSPVLGTGNNQPQHF
TGTGCCAGCAGCCCAGTCCTCGGGACAGGGAACAATCAGCCCCAGCATTTT
>-|TRBJ1-5|TRBV7-2|-
CASSQTWVQPQHF
TGTGCCAGCAGCCAGACTTGGGTTCAGCCCCAGCATTTT